What follows describes a single T cell receptor (beta chain). Its antigen is unknown. The length of the CDR3 is 15 residues. J lost 2 bases, V lost 6 bases, and 5 bases had no gene match. There were TCR beta CDR3 regions amplified from RNA transcripts. TCR CDR3 regions were first amplified by RT-PCR with HTBI primers. TCRdb itself ran the multiplex PCR reads through MiXCR, one entry per CDR3 protein. This table has approximately 430,000 distinct CDR3 sequences, around a sixth appearing once. These data are taken from a study of T cells in Graves' hyperthyroidism and ophthalmopathy. Study-level results: Researchers report that a 13 V-J model separated ophthalmopathy from stable hyperthyroidism. Ophthalmopathy prediction by the model preceded onset by a median roughly 6 months.

The chain couples TRBV12-3 or TRBV12-4 to TRBJ1-5; 9 bases match TRBD1. The receptor's source is a woman younger than 35 with Graves' hyperthyroidism. Input material: blood. The CDR3 here is CASRRDRAGNQPQHF. The CDR3 DNA is TGTGCCAGCAGGCGGGACAGGGCTGGCAATCAGCCCCAGCATTTT.